Listed below are T cell receptor beta chains from one sample, sequenced in a study of blood T cell repertoires in COVID-19. Data came from immunoSEQ multiplex PCR; TCRdb stores just in-frame clones and leaves some out. Seen here are approximately 20,000 clones, around 83% observed once, and the top ten hold about a sixth. Sequenced input: peripheral blood. The receptors originated from a man aged 65 to 85 with acute or convalescent COVID-19. Each CDR3 is given with its conserved first and last residue.

v_call,cdr3_aa
TRBV28,CASRGQGESGELFF
TRBV15,CATSSSGLAYNEQFF
TRBV6-1,CASSEVLAKNIQYF
TRBV4-3,CASSQGLHYEQYF
TRBV18,CASSPLGTSGSEQYF
TRBV24-1,CATSADPHGGQGPIEKLFF
TRBV4-3,CASSLAGGKSPLHF
TRBV5-1,CASSFRGDEQFF
TRBV10-3,CAISESYLVNEQYF
TRBV7-9,CASSLGSNTDTQYF
TRBV5-6,CASSSVFTDTQYF
TRBV7-3,CASSSLTAGEGAGELFF
TRBV28,CASSLGRGREQYF
TRBV6-2/TRBV6-3,CASSSGWSGKPGHSTRNEQFF
TRBV19,CASSIAAGLTTGELFF
TRBV29-1,CSVEVFEAGTQYF
TRBV6-5,CASRRNEEQFF
TRBV7-2,CASSLLKAEGGGLKEQFF
TRBV27,CASSSYRQGRGREQYF
TRBV19,CASSRDRGTDTQYF
TRBV27,CASLNYEQYF
TRBV6-1,CASSENRKQYF
TRBV6-2/TRBV6-3,CASSPGLEAFF
TRBV5-1,CASSLARVGSYEQYF
TRBV6-6,CASSYSARNYGYTF
TRBV10-3,CAISLQDGSYSYNEQFF
TRBV4-1,CASSHQLRELYGYTF
TRBV6-6,CASSSPGGASTDTQYF
TRBV10-3,CAISEGQPDTQYF
TRBV10-3,CAISGRGSYEQYF
TRBV5-4,CASSFGASISYEQYF
TRBV3-1/TRBV3-2,CASSQAGLDAGELFF
TRBV5-6,CASSLGGTGLRNTF
TRBV5-6,CASSGTGQGQETQYF
TRBV9,CASSAGLPSSYEQYF
TRBV29-1,CSVEGGAEQKRFF
TRBV7-3,CASSLLTGVRDTQYF